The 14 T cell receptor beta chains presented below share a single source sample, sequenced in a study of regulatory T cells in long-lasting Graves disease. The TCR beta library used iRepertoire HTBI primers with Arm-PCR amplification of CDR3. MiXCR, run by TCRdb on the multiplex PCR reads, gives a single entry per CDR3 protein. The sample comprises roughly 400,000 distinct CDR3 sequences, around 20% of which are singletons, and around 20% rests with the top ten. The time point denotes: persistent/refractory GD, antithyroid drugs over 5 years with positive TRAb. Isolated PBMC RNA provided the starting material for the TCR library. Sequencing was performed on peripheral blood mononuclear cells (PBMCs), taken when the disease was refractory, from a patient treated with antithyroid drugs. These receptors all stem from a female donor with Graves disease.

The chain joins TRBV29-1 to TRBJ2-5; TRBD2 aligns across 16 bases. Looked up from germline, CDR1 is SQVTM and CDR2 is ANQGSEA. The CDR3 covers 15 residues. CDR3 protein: CSGGTSGRVGETQYF. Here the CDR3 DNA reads TGCAGTGGAGGGACTAGCGGGAGGGTAGGAGAGACCCAGTACTTC. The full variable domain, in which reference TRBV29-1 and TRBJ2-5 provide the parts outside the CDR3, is SAVISQKPSRDICQRGTSLTIQCQVDSQVTMMFWYRQQPGQSLTLIATANQGSEATYESGFVIDKFPISRPNLTFSTLTVSNMSPEDSSIYLCSGGTSGRVGETQYFGPGTRLLVL.

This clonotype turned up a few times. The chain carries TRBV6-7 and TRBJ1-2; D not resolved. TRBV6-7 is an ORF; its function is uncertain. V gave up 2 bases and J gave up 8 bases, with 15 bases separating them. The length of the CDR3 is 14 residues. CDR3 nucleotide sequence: TGTGCCAGCAGTTACGACCTGAGCCAAGAGGGCTACACCTTC. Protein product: CASSYDLSQEGYTF.

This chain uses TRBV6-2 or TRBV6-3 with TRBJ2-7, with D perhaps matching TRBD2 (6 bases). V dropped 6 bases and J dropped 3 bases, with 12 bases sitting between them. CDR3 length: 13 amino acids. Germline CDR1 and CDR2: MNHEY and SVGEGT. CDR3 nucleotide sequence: TGTGCCAGCAGCTTTAGCGGCTACTACGAGCAGTACTTC. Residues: CASSFSGYYEQYF.

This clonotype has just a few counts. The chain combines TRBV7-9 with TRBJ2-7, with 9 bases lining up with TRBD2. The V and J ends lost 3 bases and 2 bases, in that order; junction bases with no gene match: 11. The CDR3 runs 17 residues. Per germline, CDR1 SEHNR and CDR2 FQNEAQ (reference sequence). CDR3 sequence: CASSFPPWREGPYEQYF. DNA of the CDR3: TGTGCCAGCAGCTTTCCCCCTTGGCGGGAGGGACCCTACGAGCAGTACTTC.

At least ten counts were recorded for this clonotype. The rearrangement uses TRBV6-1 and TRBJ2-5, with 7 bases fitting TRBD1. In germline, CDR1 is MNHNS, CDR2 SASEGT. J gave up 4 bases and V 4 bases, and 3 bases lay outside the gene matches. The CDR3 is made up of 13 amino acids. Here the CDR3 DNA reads TGTGCCAGCAGTGTTCCAGGGGGAGAGACCCAGTACTTC. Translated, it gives CASSVPGGETQYF.

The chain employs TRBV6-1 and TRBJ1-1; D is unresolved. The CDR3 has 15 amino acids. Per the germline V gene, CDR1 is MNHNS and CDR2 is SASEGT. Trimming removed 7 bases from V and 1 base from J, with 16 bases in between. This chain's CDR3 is CASTLPLSGNTEAFF. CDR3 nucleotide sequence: TGTGCCAGCACCCTACCTTTGTCGGGGAACACTGAAGCTTTCTTT.

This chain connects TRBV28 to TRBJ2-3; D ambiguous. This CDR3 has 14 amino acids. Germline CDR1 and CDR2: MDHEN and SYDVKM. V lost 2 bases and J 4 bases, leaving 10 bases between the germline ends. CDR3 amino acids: CASSLPGRADTQYF. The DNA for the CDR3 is TGTGCCAGCAGTTTACCAGGCCGGGCAGATACGCAGTATTTT.

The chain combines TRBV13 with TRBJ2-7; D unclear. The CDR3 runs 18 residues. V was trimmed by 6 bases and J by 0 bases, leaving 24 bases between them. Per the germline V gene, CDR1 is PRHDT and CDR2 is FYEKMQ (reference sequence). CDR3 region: CASSTKMNTRSSSYEQYF. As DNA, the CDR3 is TGTGCCAGCAGTACAAAAATGAACACGAGATCAAGCTCCTACGAGCAGTACTTC. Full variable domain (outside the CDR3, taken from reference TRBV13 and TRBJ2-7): AAGVIQSPRHLIKEKRETATLKCYPIPRHDTVYWYQQGPGQDPQFLISFYEKMQSDKGSIPDRFSAQQFSDYHSELNMSSLELGDSALYFCASSTKMNTRSSSYEQYFGPGTRLTVT.

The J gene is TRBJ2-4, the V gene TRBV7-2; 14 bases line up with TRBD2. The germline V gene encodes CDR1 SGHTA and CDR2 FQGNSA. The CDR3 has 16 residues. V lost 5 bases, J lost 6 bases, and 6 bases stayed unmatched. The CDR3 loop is CASSPSGTSGRNIQYF. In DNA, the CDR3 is TGTGCCAGCAGCCCCTCCGGGACTAGCGGGAGAAACATTCAGTACTTC.

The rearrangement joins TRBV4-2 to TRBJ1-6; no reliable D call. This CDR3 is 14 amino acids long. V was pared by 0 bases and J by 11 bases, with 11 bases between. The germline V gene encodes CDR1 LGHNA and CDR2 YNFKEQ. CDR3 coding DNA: TGTGCCAGCAGCCAAGAGGACGGAAAGACACCCCTCCACTTT. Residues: CASSQEDGKTPLHF.

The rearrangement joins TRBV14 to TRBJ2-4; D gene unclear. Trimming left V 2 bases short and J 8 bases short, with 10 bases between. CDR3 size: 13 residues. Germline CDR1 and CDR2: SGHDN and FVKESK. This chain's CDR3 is CASSQQPGDIQYF. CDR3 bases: TGTGCCAGCAGCCAACAGCCAGGAGACATTCAGTACTTC.

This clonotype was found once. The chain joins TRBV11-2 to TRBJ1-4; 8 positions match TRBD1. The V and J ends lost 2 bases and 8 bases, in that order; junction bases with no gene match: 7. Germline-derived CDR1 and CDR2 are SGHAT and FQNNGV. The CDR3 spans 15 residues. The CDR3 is CASSLTGGNGEKLFF. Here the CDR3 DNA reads TGTGCCAGCAGCTTAACAGGGGGAAACGGGGAAAAACTGTTTTTT.

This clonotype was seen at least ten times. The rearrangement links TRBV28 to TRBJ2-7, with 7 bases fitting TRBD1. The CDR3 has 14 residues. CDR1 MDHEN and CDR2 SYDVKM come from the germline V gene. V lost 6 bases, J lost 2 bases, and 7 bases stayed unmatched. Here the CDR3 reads CASRDLTGPYEQYF. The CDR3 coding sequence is TGTGCCAGCAGGGATCTGACAGGGCCCTACGAGCAGTACTTC. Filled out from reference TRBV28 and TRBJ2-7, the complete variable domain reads DVKVTQSSRYLVKRTGEKVFLECVQDMDHENMFWYRQDPGLGLRLIYFSYDVKMKEKGDIPEGYSVSREKKERFSLILESASTNQTSMYLCASRDLTGPYEQYFGPGTRLTVT.

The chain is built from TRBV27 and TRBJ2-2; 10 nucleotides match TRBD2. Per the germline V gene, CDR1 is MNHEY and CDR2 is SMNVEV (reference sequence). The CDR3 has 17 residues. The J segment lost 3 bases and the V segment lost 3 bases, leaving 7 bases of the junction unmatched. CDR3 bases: TGTGCCAGCAGTTTGGGCGCTAGCGGGAGTTACACCGGGGAGCTGTTTTTT. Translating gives CASSLGASGSYTGELFF.